This TCR beta chain was sequenced during a study of PD-1 blockade in classical Hodgkin lymphoma (dated by TCRdb to the early 2020s). Background on the whole study: Nivolumab dosing was 3 mg/kg intravenously every 2 weeks, continuing until either disease progression or unacceptable toxicity. A peripheral blood immune signature of response to PD-1 blockade in classical Hodgkin lymphoma was defined using TCR beta sequencing and CyTOF.

In the paper's terms, the time point label means: cycle 4 day 1 (C4D1), after 6 weeks of nivolumab. All trial patients had relapsed after autologous stem cell transplantation, with cohorts A, B and C differing in prior brentuximab vedotin exposure. A Miltenyi CD8+ T cell isolation kit was used for magnetic negative selection to purify CD8+ T cells from thawed PBMCs. The trial cohort comprised fewer than 65 patients with relapsed/refractory classical Hodgkin lymphoma whose best overall responses were complete response, partial response or progressive disease. Trial patients were treated with single-agent nivolumab in the multi-cohort phase II CheckMate 205 trial. Best overall response was determined by an independent review committee according to the 2007 International Working Group response criteria. PBMCs from the trial were collected at three points: immediately before nivolumab initiation (C1D1), and during therapy at cycle 2 day 1 and cycle 4 day 1. Peripheral blood was collected in 8 mL Vacutainer Cell Preparation Tubes, from which PBMCs were isolated by centrifugation and then cryopreserved. Purified CD4+ and CD8+ fractions were prepared only for cases in which an additional PBMC sample was available. Magnetically labelled cells were depleted on LS columns in a quadroMACS separator, and the flow-through was collected as the purified fraction.

Genomic DNA was isolated using the Qiagen DNeasy kit from unsorted PBMCs as well as from negatively selected CD4+ and CD8+ fractions. Using primers that anneal to V and J segments, immunoSEQ multiplex PCR amplified the TCR beta CDR3 regions. A synthetic immune receptor repertoire was used to minimize amplification bias, and any residual bias was removed computationally once sequencing was done. The authors' pipeline ran thus. Repertoire diversity was quantified as the Shannon entropy index using custom Python scripts. Unsorted, CD4+ and CD8+ repertoires were analyzed separately, except in combined analyses where CD4+ and CD8+ sequences were merged in silico. Clonal expansion was defined as at least a 2-fold frequency increase after treatment relative to C1D1, with a pseudocount of 0.5 for undetected baseline clones. Clones with 0 or 1 copy at C1D1 were defined as singleton clones, while clones with 2 or more copies were defined as non-singleton clones. Clones expanded in unsorted samples were annotated as CD4+, CD8+ or unknown by matching protein sequences in sorted samples from the same patient. Diversity changes from C1D1 to C4D1 were tested in paired samples using Wilcoxon tests. Here the immuneACCESS table is served through TCRdb, limited to in-frame sequences with V and J called. Missing clones are a known gap in these copies; in checked studies unresolved V genes cover under half, and the rest lacks a known reason. V and J calls and clone size are as listed in that table; D and trimming were resolved from the DNA. Recorded for this sample are some 10,000 clones; 74% of them occurred a single time. Clones ranked in the top ten supply roughly 10% of the sample.

The CDR3 has 16 amino acids, counting the end cysteine and phenylalanine. The only DNA kept is the CDR3, 48 bases in frame from the first base. Trimmed from V: 6 bases; trimmed from J: 2 bases; junction bases lacking a gene match: 9. The germline V gene (reference sequence) provides CDR1 SEHNR and CDR2 FQNEAQ. Turning to this clone: Its antigen remains undetermined. Per-base quality was not reported, and no clone a single base away is much larger than it.

Study-wide findings and limitations: A significant rise by C4D1 was seen in CD4+ but not CD8+ TCR diversity (p=0.0027 vs p=0.16), with the rise being most apparent in complete responders (p=0.02). The study was restricted to a single clinical trial cohort, and the causes of repertoire differences, possibly disease activity or prior therapy, were left undefined. Diversity was lower in patients who began nivolumab less than 1 year after ASCT, so these patients were left out of later analyses to avoid confounding by immune reconstitution. Trial patients with a complete response had baseline diversity similar to that of newly diagnosed patients, while partial responders and progressors had significantly lower diversity. Newly diagnosed patients were reported to have lower baseline TCR diversity than healthy donors, and relapsed/refractory patients were reported to have lower baseline TCR diversity still.

The sequence was obtained from a human donor with classical Hodgkin lymphoma. The chain joins TRBV7-9 to TRBJ2-2; 7 of the junction bases match TRBD1. The sequencing used CD8+ T cells from blood, collected before the fourth cycle of nivolumab. The DNA reads as follows: TGTGCCAGCAGTAAAAGAGGGGGCGACAACACCGGGGAGCTGTTTTTT. Its coded protein is CASSKRGGDNTGELFF. Supplemented by the reference TRBV7-9 and TRBJ2-2 proteins around the CDR3, the complete variable domain is DTGVSQNPRHKITKRGQNVTFRCDPISEHNRLYWYRQTLGQGPEFLTYFQNEAQLEKSRLLSDRFSAERPKGSFSTLEIQRTEQGDSAMYLCASSKRGGDNTGELFFGEGSRLTVL.